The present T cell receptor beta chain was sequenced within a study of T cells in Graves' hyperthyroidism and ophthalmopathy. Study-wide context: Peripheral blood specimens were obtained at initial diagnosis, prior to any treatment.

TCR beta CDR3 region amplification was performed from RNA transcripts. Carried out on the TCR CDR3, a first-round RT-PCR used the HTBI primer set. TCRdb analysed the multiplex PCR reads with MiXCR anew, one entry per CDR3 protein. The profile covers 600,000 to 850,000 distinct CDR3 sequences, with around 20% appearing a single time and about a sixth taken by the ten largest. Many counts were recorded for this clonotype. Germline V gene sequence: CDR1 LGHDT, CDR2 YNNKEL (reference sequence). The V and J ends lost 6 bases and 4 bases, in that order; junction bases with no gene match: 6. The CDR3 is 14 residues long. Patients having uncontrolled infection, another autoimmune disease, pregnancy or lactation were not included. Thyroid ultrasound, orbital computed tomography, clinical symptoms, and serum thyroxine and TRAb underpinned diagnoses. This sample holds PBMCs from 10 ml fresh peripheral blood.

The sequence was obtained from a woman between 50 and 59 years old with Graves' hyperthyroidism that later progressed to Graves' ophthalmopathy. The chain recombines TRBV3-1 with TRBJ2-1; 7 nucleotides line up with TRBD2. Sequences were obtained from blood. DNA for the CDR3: TGTGCCAGCAGAGATCGGGGGGTTTACAATGAGCAGTTCTTC. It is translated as CASRDRGVYNEQFF.